Listed below are T cell receptor beta chains from one sample, sequenced in a study of T-cell reconstitution after alpha-beta-depleted transplantation in children. Using its own MiXCR run on the PCR reads, TCRdb lists one record per CDR3 protein. The sample has under 750,000 distinct CDR3 sequences, roughly 23% seen once. Sequenced here: PBMCs, mostly from graft donor cells, sampled 360 days after TCRalphabeta/CD19-depleted stem cell transplant. The receptors derive from a boy younger than two who had a stem cell transplant for acute myeloid leukemia, so the T cells may come from the graft donor. Both conserved end residues are trimmed from each CDR3. Each record gives: V gene, CDR3 protein.

v_call: TRBV12-3/TRBV12-4
cdr3_aa: ASSPTSGGVSYNEQF

v_call: TRBV9
cdr3_aa: ASSQGPLDGYT

v_call: TRBV6-2/TRBV6-3
cdr3_aa: ASSTGTSGYNEQF

v_call: TRBV6-5
cdr3_aa: ASSYGGRLTEAF

v_call: TRBV6-2/TRBV6-3
cdr3_aa: ASSYLETGKNFEQY

v_call: TRBV12-3/TRBV12-4
cdr3_aa: ASSFGRAGPVTDTQY

v_call: TRBV5-4
cdr3_aa: ASRGQGEQF

v_call: TRBV12-3/TRBV12-4
cdr3_aa: ASTQGGAGETQY

v_call: TRBV4-3
cdr3_aa: ASSQEGGQHNEQF

v_call: TRBV20-1
cdr3_aa: RARDRRVLRDSNQPQH

v_call: TRBV20-1
cdr3_aa: SARSGAETQY

v_call: TRBV5-1
cdr3_aa: ASSLYGTGLKETQY

v_call: TRBV7-6
cdr3_aa: ASSPETGGGYGYT

v_call: TRBV6-5
cdr3_aa: ASSYGQDDEKLF

v_call: TRBV7-2
cdr3_aa: ASSRREGYEKLF

v_call: TRBV6-6
cdr3_aa: AAWGGPSYEQY

v_call: TRBV20-1
cdr3_aa: SARSGGTNEKLF

v_call: TRBV29-1
cdr3_aa: SSEQVRDTEAF

v_call: TRBV4-3
cdr3_aa: ASSQDPGTGTYEQY

v_call: TRBV5-1
cdr3_aa: ASSSPTGAAGDTQY

v_call: TRBV12-3/TRBV12-4
cdr3_aa: ASRAYNSPLH

v_call: TRBV5-6
cdr3_aa: ASSFKHHREVTGELF

v_call: TRBV6-1
cdr3_aa: ASSEGEGGNIQY

v_call: TRBV29-1
cdr3_aa: SVEDPSDRGYYNEQF

v_call: TRBV15
cdr3_aa: ATSRLGQGTDTQY

v_call: TRBV20-1
cdr3_aa: SARDKLAPSYNEQF

v_call: TRBV7-8
cdr3_aa: ASSLRGRIEISTDTQY

v_call: TRBV12-3/TRBV12-4
cdr3_aa: ASSGTTTDTQY

v_call: TRBV20-1
cdr3_aa: SARRGGTPAWGELF

v_call: TRBV3-1
cdr3_aa: ASSQDWFVGANVLT

v_call: TRBV12-3/TRBV12-4
cdr3_aa: ASSWGRGNTEAF

v_call: TRBV3-1
cdr3_aa: ASSHGAYEQY

v_call: TRBV7-3
cdr3_aa: ASSLPLAGIRQGSYNEQF

v_call: TRBV5-5
cdr3_aa: ASSLTDPAYNEQF

v_call: TRBV20-1
cdr3_aa: SALGQANQPQH

v_call: TRBV29-1
cdr3_aa: SVKTGTGNTIY

v_call: TRBV6-2/TRBV6-3
cdr3_aa: ASRKTGENQPQH

v_call: TRBV7-2
cdr3_aa: ASSQSGGSTDTQY

v_call: TRBV12-3/TRBV12-4
cdr3_aa: ASSLDTGGMGNTEAF

v_call: TRBV29-1
cdr3_aa: SVPRRAGELF

v_call: TRBV25-1
cdr3_aa: ASSDRGTGEAF

v_call: TRBV7-2
cdr3_aa: ASSLGGRGWTFGEQY

v_call: TRBV9
cdr3_aa: ASSADNRGVPEAF

v_call: TRBV5-1
cdr3_aa: ASSLLPLDTQY

v_call: TRBV15
cdr3_aa: ATSMTSGDQETQY

v_call: TRBV12-3/TRBV12-4
cdr3_aa: ASSLRAGLGGFFYEQY

v_call: TRBV4-3
cdr3_aa: ASSQASGGTRSYNEQF

v_call: TRBV4-1
cdr3_aa: ASSQTAGPTLF

v_call: TRBV6-4
cdr3_aa: ASRTSGGTEQF

v_call: TRBV7-9
cdr3_aa: ASSLSLGRPYNEQF

v_call: TRBV6-2/TRBV6-3
cdr3_aa: ASSYWGEPYEQY

v_call: TRBV4-3
cdr3_aa: ASSQDSGGGARYEQF

v_call: TRBV7-2
cdr3_aa: ASSLAQPGANGYT

v_call: TRBV20-1
cdr3_aa: SATHDSYNEQF

v_call: TRBV20-1
cdr3_aa: RVPGELSYEQF